The 16 T cell receptor beta chains reported below all come from one sample, sequenced in a study of shared clonotypes between healthy human individuals. Only in-frame clones appear in the TCRdb table, and some are missing; sequencing was by immunoSEQ multiplex PCR. The data contain around 530,000 clones, roughly 79% of them singletons. The sample was PBMCs. The receptors come from a woman aged 35 to 49 in good health. Some clones in this sample may be carry-over from other donors' samples.

The chain links TRBV12-5 to TRBJ2-3; D is undetermined. This CDR3 comprises 13 residues. Trimming removed 2 bases from V and 6 bases from J, with 9 bases in between. Germline values: CDR1 LGHNT, CDR2 FRNRAP. The CDR3 region is CASGLSSLDTQYF. DNA for the CDR3: TGTGCTAGTGGTTTGTCCAGCCTGGATACGCAGTATTTT.

In its sample, this clone was seen a few times. The gene calls are TRBV7-6 and TRBJ2-7, with 9 bases identical to TRBD1. Losses at the gene ends were 5 bases for V and 4 bases for J; bases not matched to a gene: 6. The CDR3 is made up of 14 amino acids. Per germline, CDR1 SGHVS and CDR2 FNYEAQ. The CDR3 sequence: CASSRGQGYYEQYF. The CDR3 nucleotides read TGTGCCAGCAGCAGGGGACAGGGATATTACGAGCAGTACTTC. Combining the CDR3 with reference TRBV7-6 and TRBJ2-7 gives the whole variable domain GAGVSQSPRYKVTKRGQDVALRCDPISGHVSLYWYRQALGQGPEFLTYFNYEAQQDKSGLPNDRFSAERPEGSISTLTIQRTEQRDSAMYRCASSRGQGYYEQYFGPGTRLTVT.

The chain links TRBV6-5 to TRBJ1-1; no clear D gene. CDR3 size: 14 residues. V lost 0 bases to trimming and J lost 2 bases, with 7 bases between them. The germline V gene has CDR1 MNHEY and CDR2 SVGAGI. CDR3 loop: CASSYSKLNTEAFF. CDR3 nucleotide sequence: TGTGCCAGCAGTTACTCGAAGCTAAACACTGAAGCTTTCTTT.

The rearrangement joins TRBV12-5 to TRBJ2-7; D may match TRBD1 or TRBD2 (5 bases each). The CDR3 length is 17 residues. The V end lost 6 bases, the J end lost 4 bases, and 25 bases lay between the germline ends. CDR1 and CDR2 (germline): LGHNT, FRNRAP. CDR3 in amino acids: CASGTLAGAGRMYEQYF. Written as DNA, the CDR3 is TGTGCTAGTGGGACCTTGGCCGGGGCAGGCCGCATGTACGAGCAGTACTTC.

This clone showed up just once. The rearrangement joins TRBV5-1 to TRBJ1-2; TRBD1 aligns across 12 bases. Germline V gene lookup returns CDR1 SGHRS and CDR2 YFSETQ. The V gene end was trimmed by 5 bases and the J gene end by 6 bases; junction bases not matched to a gene: 5. This CDR3 is 14 amino acids long. The CDR3 here is CASRRDRGLDGYTF. CDR3 nucleotides: TGCGCCAGCAGGAGGGACAGGGGGCTGGATGGCTACACCTTC.

The chain has TRBV11-2 and TRBJ2-1; TRBD2 matches at 13 bases. CDR3 length equals 17 residues. Germline assignment: CDR1 SGHAT and CDR2 FQNNGV. J was trimmed by 7 bases and V by 0 bases; bases with no gene match: 6. The DNA for the CDR3 is TGTGCCAGCAGCTTAGACCGACTAGCGGGAGGTTTGAATGAGCAGTTCTTC. Translating gives CASSLDRLAGGLNEQFF.

This clone was picked up one time. This sequence joins TRBV27 and TRBJ2-5; TRBD1 is a possible D gene (6 bases). The CDR3 is 16 amino acids. Trimming removed 5 bases at V and 0 bases at J, with 16 bases between. Germline V gene sequence: CDR1 MNHEY, CDR2 SMNVEV (reference sequence). In DNA, the CDR3 is TGTGCCAGCAGTCCCAAGACAGGTTTTTACCAAGAGACCCAGTACTTC. Its protein product is CASSPKTGFYQETQYF.

The V and J genes are TRBV7-2 and TRBJ2-7; 8 bases are a match to TRBD2. The V and J ends lost 5 bases and 2 bases, in that order; junction bases with no gene match: 5. The CDR3 extends over 14 amino acids. CDR1 and CDR2 from the germline V gene are SGHTA and FQGNSA. DNA of the CDR3: TGTGCCAGCAGCATTCTAGCGGGTACCTACGAGCAGTACTTC. It encodes CASSILAGTYEQYF.

This chain links TRBV30 with TRBJ1-4; no reliable D call. The CDR3 totals 12 residues. V was clipped by 5 bases and J by 8 bases, with 12 bases between them. Germline CDR1 GTSNPN, CDR2 SVGIG (reference sequence). The CDR3 DNA follows: TGTGCCTGGGCCCAGGAAAGGGAAAAACTGTTTTTT. Translating gives CAWAQEREKLFF.

V usage is TRBV7-2 and J usage is TRBJ1-3; 10 nucleotides align to TRBD2. The J call is in doubt because the DNA end fits TRBJ2-2 better. In germline, CDR1 is SGHTA, CDR2 FQGNSA. The CDR3 extends over 17 amino acids. The CDR3 sequence is CASSLRPSGSLTGELFF. For the CDR3, the DNA is TGTGCCAGCAGCTTAAGGCCTAGCGGGAGTTTAACCGGGGAGCTGTTTTTT.

The chain has TRBV19 and TRBJ2-5, with D hard to call. The CDR3 has 16 residues. The V end was cut by 6 bases, the J end by 3 bases, with 20 bases between. Germline CDR1 LNHDA, CDR2 SQIVND (reference sequence). DNA for the CDR3: TGTGCCAGTAGCCAACATGTCGGGTACAGTAAAGAGACCCAGTACTTC. It specifies CASSQHVGYSKETQYF.

The chain combines TRBV5-5 with TRBJ1-5, with D maybe TRBD1 (6 bases). CDR3 size: 17 residues. Trimming removed 3 bases at V and 7 bases at J, with 23 bases between. CDR1 is SGHKS and CDR2 is YYEKEE in the germline V gene (reference sequence). In DNA form, the CDR3 reads TGTGCCAGCAGCTACCTACAGGGTACCCCCACCAGCCAGCCCCAGCATTTT. Translating it yields CASSYLQGTPTSQPQHF.

The rearrangement uses TRBV7-6 and TRBJ2-1; 12 bases are shared with TRBD2. The germline V gene encodes CDR1 SGHVS and CDR2 FNYEAQ. This CDR3 region has 17 residues. V shed 5 bases and J 0 bases; nucleotides not matched to a gene: 5. CDR3 in amino acids: CASSPSGRESSYNEQFF. The CDR3 DNA is TGTGCCAGCAGCCCTAGCGGGAGGGAGAGCTCCTACAATGAGCAGTTCTTC.

This chain connects TRBV7-9 to TRBJ2-1; 9 bases map to TRBD2. The germline gives CDR1 SEHNR, CDR2 FQNEAQ (reference sequence). This CDR3 region has 16 residues. Germline trimming cut 1 base from V and 5 bases from J; bases unmatched to any gene: 6. DNA for the CDR3: TGTGCCAGCAGCTTAGGTAGCGGGAGTTCCAACAATGAGCAGTTCTTC. Translated, it gives CASSLGSGSSNNEQFF.

This chain links TRBV2 with TRBJ2-7, with D perhaps matching TRBD2 (6 bases). This CDR3 is built from 14 residues. Looked up from germline, CDR1 is SNHLY and CDR2 is FYNNEI. V was cut by 2 bases and J by 1 base, with 9 bases left in between. For the CDR3, the DNA is TGTGCCAGCAGTGAACTCGGGACTTCCTACGAGCAGTACTTC. Translation: CASSELGTSYEQYF. The full variable domain, in which reference TRBV2 and TRBJ2-7 provide the parts outside the CDR3, is EPEVTQTPSHQVTQMGQEVILRCVPISNHLYFYWYRQILGQKVEFLVSFYNNEISEKSEIFDDQFSVERPDGSNFTLKIRSTKLEDSAMYFCASSELGTSYEQYFGPGTRLTVT.

V gene TRBV5-1 combines with J gene TRBJ2-1; D is uncertain. The CDR3 extends over 15 amino acids. The V and J ends lost 0 bases and 0 bases respectively, with 7 bases between them. Germline lookup yields CDR1 SGHRS and CDR2 YFSETQ. The CDR3 loop is CASSLEFSSYNEQFF. The DNA for the CDR3 is TGCGCCAGCAGCTTGGAGTTTAGCTCCTACAATGAGCAGTTCTTC.